Each of the 5 T cell receptor beta chains below was sequenced from the same sample in a study of CD8+CD57+ T cells in acquired aplastic anemia. Using genomic DNA as the template, TCR beta VDJ and CDR3 profiling was carried out. TCRdb ran MiXCR on the reads and lists one entry per CDR3 protein. Of 200,000 or so distinct CDR3 sequences in the sample, under 70% were seen once. The specimen was sorted CD4+, CD8+, or CD8+CD57+ T cells (not recorded which) from PBMCs. The receptors were sampled from a human donor with severe aplastic anemia or a healthy control (not recorded which).

The chain combines TRBV15 with TRBJ2-5; D is tentatively TRBD1 or TRBD2 (6 bases each). V lost 3 bases and J 4 bases, leaving 12 bases between the germline ends. The CDR3 is 14 amino acids. The germline gives CDR1 LNHNV, CDR2 YYDKDF (reference sequence). The CDR3 reads CATSRGGQLETQYF. The CDR3 DNA sequence: TGTGCCACCAGCAGGGGAGGACAGTTAGAGACCCAGTACTTC.

The rearrangement links TRBV27 to TRBJ1-2; no definite D call. Trimming removed 2 bases from V and 3 bases from J, with 1 base in between. The V gene's germline CDR1 is MNHEY and CDR2 SMNVEV (reference sequence). The CDR3 has 11 amino acids. CDR3 sequence: CASSLDYGYTF. The DNA for the CDR3 is TGTGCCAGCAGTTTAGACTATGGCTACACCTTC.

A note on this clonotype: Without the conserved terminal phenylalanine or tryptophan, this CDR3 likely stems from a read error. No DNA is shown, since the ends of the CDR3 on it are uncertain; the CDR3 is the one TCRdb lists. This chain links TRBV7-9 with TRBJ1-2. Germline CDR1 reads SEHNR; CDR2 reads FQNEAQ (reference sequence). The CDR3 length equals 12 residues, ends included. The CDR3 sequence: CASSLSLAGASL.

The chain carries TRBV3-1 and TRBJ1-5; the D gene is possibly TRBD1 (5 bases). Trimming removed 5 bases from V and 3 bases from J, with 14 bases in between. The CDR3 length is 15 residues. Germline V gene data show CDR1 as LGHDT and CDR2 as YNNKEL (reference sequence). The CDR3 reads CASSWGPYINQPQHF. CDR3 bases: TGTGCCAGCAGCTGGGGACCTTATATCAATCAGCCCCAGCATTTT.

This rearrangement joins TRBV12-3 or TRBV12-4 to TRBJ2-7; D is unclear. Trimming pared 1 base from V and 7 bases from J, leaving 17 bases between. There are 15 residues in the CDR3. The CDR3 region is CASSLGLDGVYEQYF. CDR3 DNA: TGTGCCAGCAGTTTAGGGCTAGACGGCGTCTATGAGCAGTACTTC.